The rows below give T cell receptor beta chains drawn from one sample of a study of OX40 agonist ivuxolimab in advanced cancers. Profiled with immunoSEQ multiplex PCR; TCRdb holds only in-frame clones, not every one. The repertoire holds approximately 82,000 clones, with around 84% as singletons. The sample was CD4+ or CD8+ T cells sorted from blood, taken in a trial of the OX40 agonist ivuxolimab. These receptors were collected from an adult with an advanced solid tumor such as melanoma, head and neck, liver or kidney cancer. The CDR3 runs from the conserved cysteine through the conserved F or W. The D gene is left open where the match is weak. Clone size is shown for a subset of rows, as once, few, many or a class of expanded clone.

j_gene	v_gene	abundance	d_gene	CDR3nt	CDR3aa
TRBJ1-1	TRBV27	once	TRBD1	TGTGCCAGCAGAACAGGGGGCAGGAACACTGAAGCTTTCTTT	CASRTGGRNTEAFF
TRBJ1-1	TRBV4-1	-	-	TGCGCCAGCAGCCAAGATTCTCGGGAAGACACTGAAGCTTTCTTT	CASSQDSREDTEAFF
TRBJ2-5	TRBV6-1	-	-	TGTGCCAGCAGGAAGCAAGAGACCCAGTACTTC	CASRKQETQYF
TRBJ2-4	TRBV5-5	-	-	TGTGCCAGCAGCTTGGGGACTTTTCTAGCCAAAAACATTCAGTACTTC	CASSLGTFLAKNIQYF
TRBJ2-7	TRBV6-4	-	-	TGTGCCAGCAGATTACACGGGACGGAAAACTACGAGCAGTACTTC	CASRLHGTENYEQYF
TRBJ1-2	TRBV6-5	once	TRBD1	TGTGCCAGCAGTTACTCAGGACAGGCACATGGCTACACCTTC	CASSYSGQAHGYTF
TRBJ2-3	TRBV5-4	-	TRBD2	TGTGCCAGCAGCTTGGCCGGGACTACCACAGATACGCAGTATTTT	CASSLAGTTTDTQYF
TRBJ2-3	TRBV21-1	once	-	TGTGCCAGCAGCAAACAGGGCACAGATACGCAGTATTTT	CASSKQGTDTQYF
TRBJ2-1	TRBV14	-	-	TGTGCCAGCAGCCAAGGCCAGGGCCGGAGGAATGGGCAGTTCTTC	CASSQGQGRRNGQFF
TRBJ2-7	TRBV27	once	TRBD1	TGTGCCAGCAGATCGGGACAGGGCCATCGGTCGGCCGAGCAGTACTTC	CASRSGQGHRSAEQYF
TRBJ2-3	TRBV30	once	TRBD1	TGTGCCTGGTCGAAGGACAGGGGCGCAGATACGCAGTATTTT	CAWSKDRGADTQYF
TRBJ1-6	TRBV30	-	-	TGTGCCTTTTCCGGGACAAGCCATCGTAGCTATAATTCACCCCTCCACTTT	CAFSGTSHRSYNSPLHF
TRBJ2-2	TRBV7-9	-	-	TGTGCCAGCAGCTTAGCGGTAGCCGAGCTGTTTTTT	CASSLAVAELFF
TRBJ1-4	TRBV11-2	-	-	TGTGCCAGCAGCCCCGGGAGCGTTGAAAAACTGTTTTTT	CASSPGSVEKLFF
TRBJ2-7	TRBV5-4	-	TRBD2	TGTGCCAGCAGCTCTCTAGCGGGGGCCACCTACGAGCAGTACTTC	CASSSLAGATYEQYF
TRBJ2-7	TRBV19	-	TRBD1	TGTGCCACAGACCCGGGACAGGGTTTTGGGGAGCAGTACTTC	CATDPGQGFGEQYF
TRBJ2-5	TRBV11-3	-	-	TGTGCCAGCAGCTTAGGTACAGGGAGGAAGCTAGAGACCCAGTACTTC	CASSLGTGRKLETQYF
TRBJ2-1	TRBV9	-	-	TGTGCCAGCAGCCCTTGGTTGACGGATGAGCAGTTCTTC	CASSPWLTDEQFF
TRBJ2-5	TRBV4-1	few	TRBD2	TGCGCCAGCAGCTCCCGGACTAGCGGGGGCATGATGGAGACCCAGTACTTC	CASSSRTSGGMMETQYF
TRBJ1-3	TRBV18	-	-	TGTGCCAGCTCACCACCGCCTACCGGAAACACCATATATTTT	CASSPPPTGNTIYF
TRBJ1-2	TRBV9	-	-	TGTGCCAGCAGCCCCCTGGGGCGCGCGACCTATGGCTACACCTTC	CASSPLGRATYGYTF
TRBJ1-1	TRBV7-8	-	TRBD1	TGTGCCAGCAGCCCAAGGACAGGGGTTAGGGACACTGAAGCTTTCTTT	CASSPRTGVRDTEAFF
TRBJ2-1	TRBV27	-	-	TGTGCCAGCAGTTCCCTGGACAGCTACAATGAGCAGTTCTTC	CASSSLDSYNEQFF
TRBJ2-3	TRBV18	-	-	TGTGCCAGCTCACTTTTAGCGGCATCCACAGATACGCAGTATTTT	CASSLLAASTDTQYF
TRBJ1-4	TRBV19	-	-	TGTGCCAGTAGTCGGGGGCGGGTTGTTGGGACTAATGAAAAACTGTTTTTT	CASSRGRVVGTNEKLFF
TRBJ2-7	TRBV21-1	-	-	TGTGCCAGCACCTCAGGACGGGACGAAACCTACGAGCAGTACTTC	CASTSGRDETYEQYF
TRBJ1-2	TRBV5-4	-	-	TGTGCCAGCAGCTCTGGGGGGCAGGGCTATGGCTACACCTTC	CASSSGGQGYGYTF
TRBJ2-1	TRBV29-1	-	TRBD1	TGCAGCGTTGAAGACGACGGACAGGGGGCGCTTGAGCAGTTCTTC	CSVEDDGQGALEQFF
TRBJ1-5	TRBV4-1	-	-	TGCGCCAGCAGCCAAGTCGGGGGGATAGTTGATCAGCCCCAGCATTTT	CASSQVGGIVDQPQHF
TRBJ2-7	TRBV18	-	TRBD1	TGTGCCAGCTCACCACTAGGGGGCCCGACCTACGAGCAGTACTTC	CASSPLGGPTYEQYF
TRBJ1-2	TRBV19	once	-	TGTGCCAGTAACCCCTCCGGTCGGGGAGGCTACACCTTC	CASNPSGRGGYTF
TRBJ1-1	TRBV7-3	few	-	TGTGCCAGCAGCATTAACAGTAACACTGAAGCTTTCTTT	CASSINSNTEAFF
TRBJ2-7	TRBV5-1	-	TRBD2	TGCGCCAGCAGCCCTCGACTAGCGGGGTACTACGAGCAGTACTTC	CASSPRLAGYYEQYF
TRBJ2-5	TRBV7-9	-	-	TGTGCCAGCAGCTTAGGGACAATGTACCAAGAGACCCAGTACTTC	CASSLGTMYQETQYF
TRBJ2-7	TRBV27	-	TRBD2	TGTGCCAGCAGCCAACCGCCACTAGCGGGAGGGCCGGGAGTCTACGAGCAGTACTTC	CASSQPPLAGGPGVYEQYF
TRBJ2-7	TRBV7-9	-	-	TGTGCCAGCAGTCCGAAGGCAGGGGCGAGCTCCTACGAGCAGTACTTC	CASSPKAGASSYEQYF